The next 25 T cell receptor beta chains were all read from a single sample in a study of tumor-infiltrating lymphocytes in primary liver carcinoma. The authors made TCR beta cDNA from approximately 490 ng total RNA with a constant-region primer. Libraries covering TCR beta were generated through three nested multiplex PCR rounds (using a slightly modified ARM-PCR). For around 11 cycles apiece, the opening two PCR rounds ran with TRBV1-TRBV30 forward primers and a C-beta reverse primer. MiXCR was run by TCRdb on the multiplex PCR reads, yielding one entry per CDR3 protein. The sample lists 190,000 or so distinct CDR3 sequences, approximately 65% seen once, with 6% to 8.5% in the top ten. Blood RNA came from unsorted whole blood; germline DNA was also extracted. Sequencing used peripheral blood. Receptors originate from a woman aged 55-70 years with primary liver carcinoma and hepatitis B virus infection.

This clonotype has just one count. At one end the junction does not follow the germline gene, possibly because of a read error. This sequence joins TRBV5-1 and TRBJ2-1, with 9 bases matching TRBD2. CDR3 length: 16 amino acids. CDR1 and CDR2 from the germline V gene are SGHRS and YFSETQ. CDR3 in DNA: TGCGCCAGCAGCCCGTTTCAGGGCGGGAGGGCCGAGGAGCAGTCCTTT. Its translation: CASSPFQGGRAEEQSF.

Notes on this clonotype: This CDR3 is missing its conserved last phenylalanine or tryptophan, likely due to a read error. This chain uses TRBV7-8 with TRBJ2-1; 11 nucleotides line up with TRBD2. V shed 2 bases, J shed 9 bases, and the junction held 3 bases outside the gene matches. Germline V lookup: CDR1 SGHVS, CDR2 FQNEAQ. The CDR3 is 14 amino acids. The CDR3 is CASSLSSGRSEQFN. As DNA, the CDR3 is TGTGCCAGCAGCTTATCTAGCGGGAGGTCTGAGCAGTTCAAC.

As to this clonotype: The CDR3 carries no conserved terminal phenylalanine or tryptophan, so it likely arises from a read error. This chain joins TRBV11-2 and TRBJ1-6; D may be TRBD1 (6 bases). The CDR3 covers 16 residues. Germline CDR1 is SGHAT and CDR2 is FQNNGV. The V and J ends lost 8 bases and 12 bases respectively, with 26 bases between them. Here the CDR3 DNA reads TGTGCCAGCTGCACCCAACAGGGCGCAGGGATTTTACCCCTCCACGTT. Translating gives CASCTQQGAGILPLHV.

In the case of this clonotype: It may be a read error: a sequence one base away is much more abundant. V and J are TRBV12-3 or TRBV12-4 and TRBJ1-2, with D possibly being TRBD1 (5 bases). The CDR3 extends over 12 amino acids. Deletions cut 7 bases from V and 7 bases from J, with 13 bases between. CDR3 sequence reads: CASTGDGSGYTF. CDR3 nucleotides: TGTGCCAGCACCGGGGACGGCTCTGGCTACACCTTC.

Regarding this clonotype: An end of the junction does not agree with germline; a read error may underlie this. This chain connects TRBV11-2 to TRBJ2-7, with D perhaps matching TRBD2 (6 bases). This CDR3 comprises 15 residues. In germline, CDR1 is SGHAT, CDR2 FQNNGV. The CDR3 reads CASSFGASESGEQHF. DNA for the CDR3: TGTGCCAGTAGCTTCGGGGCTAGCGAGAGTGGCGAGCAGCACTTC. The variable domain in full, completed from reference TRBV11-2 and TRBJ2-7, reads EAGVAQSPRYKIIEKRQSVAFWCNPISGHATLYWYQQILGQGPKLLIQFQNNGVVDDSQLPKDRFSAERLKGVDSTLKIQPAKLEDSAVYLCASSFGASESGEQHFGPGTRLTVT.

This clonotype appeared once. This chain joins TRBV6-6 and TRBJ1-2; D remains ambiguous. The germline V gene has CDR1 MNHNY and CDR2 SVGAGI (reference sequence). The CDR3 length is 11 residues. CDR3 nucleotides: TGTGTCAGTACCAGAAACTATGGCTACACCTTC. Its protein is CVSTRNYGYTF.

This clonotype showed up many times. V and J are TRBV12-3 or TRBV12-4 and TRBJ2-3; 7 bases match TRBD1. Unmatched junction bases numbered 8, after V lost 3 bases and J lost 5 bases. This CDR3 region has 15 residues. CDR3 coding DNA: TGTGCCAGCAGTTTGGGAGACAGGGTTATAGATACGCAGTATTTT. This gives the protein CASSLGDRVIDTQYF.

Regarding this clonotype: Lacking the conserved final phenylalanine or tryptophan, this CDR3 likely reflects a read error. The gene calls are TRBV6-1 and TRBJ2-2; D is ambiguous. This CDR3 has 14 residues. Between the trimmed V and J ends, which lost 6 bases and 8 bases, there was a span of 16 bases. Germline CDR1 reads MNHNS; CDR2 reads SASEGT. CDR3 in amino acids: CASSVLPSTGELFC. The CDR3 DNA follows: TGTGCCAGCAGCGTGCTTCCGTCCACAGGGGAGCTGTTTTGT.

As to this clonotype: No conserved phenylalanine or tryptophan is present at the end of the CDR3, so a read error is the likely explanation. This chain joins TRBV11-2 and TRBJ2-7, with a possible D match to TRBD1 (6 bases). The CDR3 has 15 residues. Germline CDR1 reads SGHAT; CDR2 reads FQNNGV. The CDR3 coding sequence is TGTACCAGCAGGCACTACGGGACAAAACCCTACGAGCAGTACCTC. Amino acid sequence: CTSRHYGTKPYEQYL.

With regard to this clonotype: At one end, the junction sequence differs from germline, possibly due to a read error. The rearrangement uses TRBV11-2 and TRBJ2-1; D is unclear. The CDR3 length is 15 residues. Germline CDR1 is SGHAT and CDR2 is FQNNGV. The CDR3 here is CASGFLRRRYNEQFF. The CDR3 coding sequence is TGTGCCAGCGGCTTTCTTCGGAGAAGGTACAATGAGCAGTTCTTC.

With respect to this clonotype: One end of the junction varies from germline; a read error may be responsible. This rearrangement joins TRBV11-3 to TRBJ2-1; 11 nucleotides match TRBD2. The germline gives CDR1 SGHNT, CDR2 YENEEA. The CDR3 has 16 amino acids. CDR3 DNA: TGTGCTAGCAGCGTCTCCGGGACTAGCGGTTTCAATGAGCAGTTCTTC. This codes for CASSVSGTSGFNEQFF.

Points on this clonotype: One end of the junction is discordant with germline, which a read error may explain. The chain is built from TRBV6-6 and TRBJ1-1, with 7 bases that match TRBD1. Germline V lookup: CDR1 MNHNY, CDR2 SVGAGI (reference sequence). The CDR3 consists of 13 residues. In DNA, the CDR3 is TGTGCCGGCAGTTATACCCCGACAGGGTCAGCTTTCTTT. It yields the protein CAGSYTPTGSAFF.

This clonotype turned up a few times. The rearrangement joins TRBV28 to TRBJ2-4, with 8 bases lining up with TRBD2. This CDR3 comprises 17 residues. Per the germline V gene, CDR1 is MDHEN and CDR2 is SYDVKM. J was trimmed by 0 bases and V by 6 bases; bases with no gene match: 10. This chain's CDR3 is CASSQDYSGIAKNIQYF. The CDR3 region has the DNA TGTGCCAGCAGCCAGGATTATAGCGGGATAGCCAAAAACATTCAGTACTTC.

This clonotype was seen repeatedly, ten times or more. The chain has TRBV10-3 and TRBJ1-1; possible D gene TRBD1, 5 bases. Trimming cost V 5 bases and J 6 bases, with 10 bases left between them. The CDR3 consists of 12 residues. The germline V gene has CDR1 ENHRY and CDR2 SYGVKD. Here the CDR3 reads CAISPGSAEAFF. The DNA for the CDR3 is TGTGCCATCAGTCCAGGGAGCGCTGAAGCTTTCTTT.

This clonotype was found a few times. The chain couples TRBV7-9 to TRBJ2-3; 10 bases map to TRBD1. The CDR3 length is 15 residues. With 5 bases clipped from V and 4 bases from J, the junction kept 6 bases outside the gene matches. Germline loops: CDR1 SEHNR, CDR2 FQNEAQ (reference sequence). The DNA of the CDR3 is TGTGCCAGCAGCACCGGGACAGGGGTAGCAGATACGCAGTATTTT. Its translation: CASSTGTGVADTQYF.

Concerning this clonotype itself: No conserved phenylalanine or tryptophan ends this CDR3, so it is likely a read error. The V gene is TRBV11-2, the J gene TRBJ2-7, with D possibly TRBD2 on 7 matching bases. From germline, CDR1 is SGHAT and CDR2 FQNNGV. The CDR3 sequence is 14 residues long. The CDR3 is CASSQQGRAYVQYL. The CDR3 DNA reads TGTGCCAGCAGCCAGCAGGGGAGGGCCTACGTGCAGTACTTA.

This clonotype has just one count. The V call is TRBV11-2, the J call TRBJ2-7; D not certain. CDR1 is SGHAT and CDR2 is FQNNGV in the germline V gene. Trimming took off 10 bases at V and 2 bases at J, with 9 bases between the two ends. This CDR3 is 11 amino acids long. The CDR3 loop is CANSFAYEQYF. CDR3 DNA sequence: TGTGCCAACAGTTTCGCCTACGAGCAGTACTTC.

To note about this clonotype: One junction end does not reproduce the germline sequence, and a read error may be involved. The J gene is TRBJ2-5, the V gene TRBV11-2; no clear D. The CDR3 has 12 residues. Germline V gives CDR1 SGHAT, CDR2 FQNNGV. In nucleotides, the CDR3 is TGTGCCAGCAGCCAGACACCAGAGACCCAGTATTTC. Translation gives CASSQTPETQYF.

A note on this clonotype: Compared with germline, one end of the junction differs, possibly owing to a read error. The V gene is TRBV5-6, the J gene TRBJ1-2; TRBD1 aligns across 8 bases. Germline CDR1 SGHDT, CDR2 YYEEEE. This CDR3 is built from 14 residues. The CDR3 protein is CAGSPTGTGNGYTF. CDR3 nucleotides: TGTGCCGGCAGCCCGACCGGGACAGGAAATGGCTACACCTTC.

Turning to this clonotype: The junction and the germline gene differ at one end; a read error may be behind it. The chain combines TRBV11-2 with TRBJ2-3, with 8 bases lining up with TRBD2. The germline gives CDR1 SGHAT, CDR2 FQNNGV. The CDR3 covers 15 residues. Here the CDR3 reads CASIQEAGGTDTQYF. CDR3 DNA: TGTGCCAGCATACAAGAGGCGGGAGGCACAGATACCCAGTATTTT.

This chain links TRBV21-1 with TRBJ2-1; the table's D gene call, TRBD1, was not cross checked with the DNA. TRBV21-1 is a documented pseudogene. The CDR3 extends over 13 amino acids. CDR3 in amino acids: CASPGVVHDEQFF. CDR3 bases: TGTGCCAGCCCCGGGGTAGTTCACGATGAGCAGTTCTTC.

In regard to this clonotype: Mismatch with germline at one junction end may stem from a read error. The rearrangement uses TRBV6-5 and TRBJ2-2, with D unclear. The CDR3 has 13 residues. Germline-derived CDR1 and CDR2 are MNHEY and SVGAGI. The CDR3 region is CASKPHNTGELFF. CDR3 DNA sequence: TGTGCTAGCAAGCCGCATAACACCGGGGAGCTGTTTTTT.

Concerning this clonotype: A junction boundary mismatches the germline segment, possibly from a read error. The chain carries TRBV2 and TRBJ2-5; D remains ambiguous. The CDR3 has 14 residues. CDR1 is SNHLY, CDR2 FYNNEI, per germline. In nucleotides, the CDR3 is TGTACCAGCGCGATAAATACACAGTGGGAAACCCAGTACTTC. This sequence encodes CTSAINTQWETQYF.

The V and J genes are TRBV5-1 and TRBJ1-1; 10 bases match TRBD1. V dropped 0 bases and J dropped 5; count of bases not matched to a gene: 4. Germline V gene lookup returns CDR1 SGHRS and CDR2 YFSETQ. The CDR3 totals 15 residues. The CDR3 here is CASSLEGTGVTEAFF. The CDR3 DNA reads TGCGCCAGCAGCTTGGAAGGGACAGGGGTAACTGAAGCTTTCTTT.

Comments on this clonotype: It may be a read error: a sequence one base away is much more abundant. Because the CDR3 is missing its conserved closing phenylalanine or tryptophan, this is likely a read error. The chain has TRBV6-5 and TRBJ1-1; D gene uncertain. Germline loops: CDR1 MNHEY, CDR2 SVGAGI. The CDR3 loop spans 13 amino acids. The germline V and J ends were trimmed by 11 bases and 1 base, with 14 bases remaining between them. CDR3 residues: CAAIPRGNTEAFC. As DNA, the CDR3 is TGTGCCGCCATACCACGGGGGAACACTGAAGCTTTCTGT.